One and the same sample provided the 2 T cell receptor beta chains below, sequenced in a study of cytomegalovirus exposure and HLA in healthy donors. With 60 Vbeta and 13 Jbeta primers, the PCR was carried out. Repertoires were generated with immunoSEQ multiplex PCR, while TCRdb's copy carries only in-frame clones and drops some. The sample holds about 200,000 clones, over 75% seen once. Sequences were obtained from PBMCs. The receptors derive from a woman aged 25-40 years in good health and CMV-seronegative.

The CDR3 nucleotides are TGCGCCAGCAGTTCGGCCGGACAGGGGAACTATGGCTACACCTTC. Amino acid sequence: CASSSAGQGNYGYTF. The chain couples TRBV5-1 to TRBJ1-2; 9 positions match TRBD1. V was clipped by 5 bases and J by 2 bases; unmatched bases: 7. Looked up from germline, CDR1 is SGHRS and CDR2 is YFSETQ. This CDR3 has 15 residues.

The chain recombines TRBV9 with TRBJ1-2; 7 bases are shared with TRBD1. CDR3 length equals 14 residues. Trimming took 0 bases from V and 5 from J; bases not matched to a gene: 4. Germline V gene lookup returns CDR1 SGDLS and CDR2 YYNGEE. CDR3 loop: CASSVEQGKYGYTF. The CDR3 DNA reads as TGTGCCAGCAGCGTAGAACAGGGGAAGTATGGCTACACCTTC. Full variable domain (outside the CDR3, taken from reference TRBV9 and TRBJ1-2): DSGVTQTPKHLITATGQRVTLRCSPRSGDLSVYWYQQSLDQGLQFLIQYYNGEERAKGNILERFSAQQFPDLHSELNLSSLELGDSALYFCASSVEQGKYGYTFGSGTRLTVV.